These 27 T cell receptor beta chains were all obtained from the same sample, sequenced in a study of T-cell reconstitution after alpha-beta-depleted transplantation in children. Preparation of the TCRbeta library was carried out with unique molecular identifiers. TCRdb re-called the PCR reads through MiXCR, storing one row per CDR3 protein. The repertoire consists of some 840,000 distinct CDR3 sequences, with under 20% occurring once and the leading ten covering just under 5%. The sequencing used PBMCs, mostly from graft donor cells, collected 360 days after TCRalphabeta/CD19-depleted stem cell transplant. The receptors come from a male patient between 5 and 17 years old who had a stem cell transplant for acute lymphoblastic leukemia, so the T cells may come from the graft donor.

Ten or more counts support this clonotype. CDR3 residues: CSARLAGAISYNEQFF. CDR3 nucleotide sequence: TGCAGTGCTCGGTTAGCGGGAGCGATTTCCTACAATGAGCAGTTCTTC. V is TRBV20-1 and J is TRBJ2-1; 9 positions match TRBD2. J was trimmed by 1 base and V by 5 bases; bases with no gene match: 9. Germline lookup yields CDR1 DFQATT and CDR2 SNEGSKA (reference sequence). The CDR3 has 16 amino acids.

CDR3 sequence reads: CASSLRYRGSSYNEQFF. CDR3 DNA: TGTGCCAGCAGCTTAAGGTATCGGGGATCCTCCTACAATGAGCAGTTCTTC. The chain employs TRBV7-3 and TRBJ2-1; D may be TRBD2 (5 bases). Germline V CDR1 and CDR2: SGHTA, FQGTGA. The CDR3 consists of 17 residues. Trimming removed 1 base at V and 0 bases at J, with 13 bases between.

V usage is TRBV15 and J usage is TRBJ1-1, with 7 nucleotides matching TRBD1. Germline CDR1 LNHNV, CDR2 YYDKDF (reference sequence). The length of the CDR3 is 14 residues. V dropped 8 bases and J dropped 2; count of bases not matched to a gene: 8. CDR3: CATRKGQFNTEAFF. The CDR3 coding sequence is TGTGCCACCCGAAAGGGACAGTTCAACACTGAAGCTTTCTTT.

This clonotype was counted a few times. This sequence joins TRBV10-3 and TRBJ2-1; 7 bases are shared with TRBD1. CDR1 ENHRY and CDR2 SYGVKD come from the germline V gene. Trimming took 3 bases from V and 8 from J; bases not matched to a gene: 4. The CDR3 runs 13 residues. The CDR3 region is CAISDQQGYEQFF. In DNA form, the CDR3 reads TGTGCCATCAGTGACCAACAGGGGTATGAGCAGTTCTTC.

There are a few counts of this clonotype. CDR3 sequence (DNA): TGCGCCAGCAGCCCGCTACTAGCGGGAGCGCCTTCATCCTACGAGCAGTACTTC. Translation gives CASSPLLAGAPSSYEQYF. The chain couples TRBV5-1 to TRBJ2-7, with TRBD2 matching over 11 bases. This CDR3 region has 18 residues. Germline V CDR1 and CDR2: SGHRS, YFSETQ. V lost 4 bases, J lost 1 base, and 13 bases stayed unmatched. The variable domain in full, with the rest retrieved from reference TRBV5-1 and TRBJ2-7, is KAGVTQTPRYLIKTRGQQVTLSCSPISGHRSVSWYQQTPGQGLQFLFEYFSETQRNKGNFPGRFSGRQFSNSRSEMNVSTLELGDSALYLCASSPLLAGAPSSYEQYFGPGTRLTVT.

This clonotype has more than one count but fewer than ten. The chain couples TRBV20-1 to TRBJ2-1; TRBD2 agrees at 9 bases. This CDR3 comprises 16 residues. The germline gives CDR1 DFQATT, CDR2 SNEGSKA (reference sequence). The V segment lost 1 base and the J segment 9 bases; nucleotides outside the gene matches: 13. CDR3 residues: CSARGPLAGLYGEQFF. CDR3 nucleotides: TGCAGTGCTAGAGGTCCGCTAGCGGGATTATATGGTGAGCAGTTCTTC.

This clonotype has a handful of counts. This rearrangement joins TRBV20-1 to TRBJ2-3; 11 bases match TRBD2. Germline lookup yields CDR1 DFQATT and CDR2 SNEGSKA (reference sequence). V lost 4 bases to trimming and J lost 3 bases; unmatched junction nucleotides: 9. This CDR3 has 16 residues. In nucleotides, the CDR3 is TGCAGTGCTACCGGGGCGGGACTAGCGGTGACAGATACGCAGTATTTT. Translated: CSATGAGLAVTDTQYF.

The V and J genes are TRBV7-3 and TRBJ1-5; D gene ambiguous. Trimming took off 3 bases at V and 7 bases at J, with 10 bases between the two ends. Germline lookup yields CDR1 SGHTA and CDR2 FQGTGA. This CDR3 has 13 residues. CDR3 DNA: TGTGCCAGCAGCTTTTCGCAAGGCCAGCCCCAGCATTTT. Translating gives CASSFSQGQPQHF.

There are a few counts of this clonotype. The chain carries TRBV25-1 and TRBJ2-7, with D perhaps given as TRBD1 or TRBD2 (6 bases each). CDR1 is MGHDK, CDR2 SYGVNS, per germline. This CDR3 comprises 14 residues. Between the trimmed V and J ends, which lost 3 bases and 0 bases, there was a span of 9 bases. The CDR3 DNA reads TGTGCCAGCAGTGACAGGGGAGGCTCCTACGAGCAGTACTTC. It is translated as CASSDRGGSYEQYF.

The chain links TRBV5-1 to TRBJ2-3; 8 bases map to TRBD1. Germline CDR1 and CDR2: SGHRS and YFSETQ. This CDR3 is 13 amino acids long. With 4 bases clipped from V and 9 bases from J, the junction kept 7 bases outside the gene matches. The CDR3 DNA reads TGCGCCAGCAGCACAGGACAGGGTCAAACGCAGTATTTT. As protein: CASSTGQGQTQYF.

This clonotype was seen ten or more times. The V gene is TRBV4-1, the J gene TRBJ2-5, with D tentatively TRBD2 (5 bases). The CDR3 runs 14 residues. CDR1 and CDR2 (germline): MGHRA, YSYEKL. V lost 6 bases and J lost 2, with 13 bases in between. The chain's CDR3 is CASRLDSTQETQYF. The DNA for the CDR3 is TGCGCCAGCAGACTGGACTCTACTCAAGAGACCCAGTACTTC.

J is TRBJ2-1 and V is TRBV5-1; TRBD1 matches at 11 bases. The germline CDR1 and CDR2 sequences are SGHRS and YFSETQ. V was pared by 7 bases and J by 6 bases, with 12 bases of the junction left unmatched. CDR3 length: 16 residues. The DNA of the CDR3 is TGCGCCAGCGTAGGACAGGGGGCTTCTTCTACCAATGAGCAGTTCTTC. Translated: CASVGQGASSTNEQFF.

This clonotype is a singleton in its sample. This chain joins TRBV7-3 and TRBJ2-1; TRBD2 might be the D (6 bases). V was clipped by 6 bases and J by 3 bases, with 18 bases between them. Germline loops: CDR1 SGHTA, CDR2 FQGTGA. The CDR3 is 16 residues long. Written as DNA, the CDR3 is TGTGCCAGCAGTTCCACCGGGACTGGCCTCTACAATGAGCAGTTCTTC. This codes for CASSSTGTGLYNEQFF. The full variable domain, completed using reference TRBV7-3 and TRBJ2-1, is GAGVSQTPSNKVTEKGKYVELRCDPISGHTALYWYRQSLGQGPEFLIYFQGTGAADDSGLPNDRFFAVRPEGSVSTLKIQRTERGDSAVYLCASSSTGTGLYNEQFFGPGTRLTVL.

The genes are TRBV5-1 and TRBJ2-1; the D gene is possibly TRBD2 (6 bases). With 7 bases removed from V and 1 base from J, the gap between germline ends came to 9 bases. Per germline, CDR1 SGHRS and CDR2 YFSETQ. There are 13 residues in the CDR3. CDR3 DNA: TGCGCCAGCGCGGGAAGGTCCTACAATGAGCAGTTCTTC. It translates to CASAGRSYNEQFF. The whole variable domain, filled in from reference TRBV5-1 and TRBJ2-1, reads KAGVTQTPRYLIKTRGQQVTLSCSPISGHRSVSWYQQTPGQGLQFLFEYFSETQRNKGNFPGRFSGRQFSNSRSEMNVSTLELGDSALYLCASAGRSYNEQFFGPGTRLTVL.

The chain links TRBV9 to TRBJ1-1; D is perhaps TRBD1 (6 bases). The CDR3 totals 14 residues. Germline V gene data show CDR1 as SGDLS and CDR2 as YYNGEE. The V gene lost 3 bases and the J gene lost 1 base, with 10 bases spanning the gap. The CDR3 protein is CASSGQEANTEAFF. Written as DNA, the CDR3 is TGTGCCAGCAGCGGACAGGAGGCGAACACTGAAGCTTTCTTT. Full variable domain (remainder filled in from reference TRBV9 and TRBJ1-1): DSGVTQTPKHLITATGQRVTLRCSPRSGDLSVYWYQQSLDQGLQFLIQYYNGEERAKGNILERFSAQQFPDLHSELNLSSLELGDSALYFCASSGQEANTEAFFGQGTRLTVV.

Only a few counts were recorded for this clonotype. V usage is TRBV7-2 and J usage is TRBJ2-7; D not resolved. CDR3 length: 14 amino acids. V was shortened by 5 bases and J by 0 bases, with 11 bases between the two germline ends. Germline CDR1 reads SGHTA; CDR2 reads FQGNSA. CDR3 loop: CASSRGPSSYEQYF. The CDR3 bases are TGTGCCAGCAGCCGAGGTCCGAGCTCCTACGAGCAGTACTTC. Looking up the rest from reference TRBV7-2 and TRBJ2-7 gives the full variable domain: GAGVSQSPSNKVTEKGKDVELRCDPISGHTALYWYRQSLGQGLEFLIYFQGNSAPDKSGLPSDRFSAERTGGSVSTLTIQRTQQEDSAVYLCASSRGPSSYEQYFGPGTRLTVT.

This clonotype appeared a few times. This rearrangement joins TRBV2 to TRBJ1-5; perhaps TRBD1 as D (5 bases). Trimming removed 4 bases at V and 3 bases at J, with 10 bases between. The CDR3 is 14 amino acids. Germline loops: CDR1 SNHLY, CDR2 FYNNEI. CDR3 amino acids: CASSVQGVNQPQHF. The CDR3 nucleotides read TGTGCCAGCAGTGTTCAGGGTGTCAATCAGCCCCAGCATTTT.

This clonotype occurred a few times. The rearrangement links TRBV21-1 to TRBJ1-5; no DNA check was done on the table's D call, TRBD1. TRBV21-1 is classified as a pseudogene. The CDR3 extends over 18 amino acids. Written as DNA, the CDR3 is TGTGCCAGCAGTCCGGACAGGGTCAAGGCTTGTAGCAATCAGCCCCAGCATTTT. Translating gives CASSPDRVKACSNQPQHF.

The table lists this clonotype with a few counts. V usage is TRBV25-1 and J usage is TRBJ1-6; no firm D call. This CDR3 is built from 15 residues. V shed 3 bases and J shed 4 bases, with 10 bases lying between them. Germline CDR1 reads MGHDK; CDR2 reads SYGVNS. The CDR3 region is CASSDTPRYNSPLHF. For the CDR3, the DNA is TGTGCCAGCAGTGACACGCCGCGTTATAATTCACCCCTCCACTTT.

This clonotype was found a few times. DNA for the CDR3: TGCGCCAGCAGCATGGGACAGACTTACAATGAGCAGTTCTTC. It translates to CASSMGQTYNEQFF. The chain is built from TRBV5-1 and TRBJ2-1; 7 nucleotides agree with TRBD1. The CDR3 totals 14 residues. After removal of 4 bases from V and 4 bases from J, the junction contained 5 bases not matched to a gene. Germline assignment: CDR1 SGHRS and CDR2 YFSETQ.

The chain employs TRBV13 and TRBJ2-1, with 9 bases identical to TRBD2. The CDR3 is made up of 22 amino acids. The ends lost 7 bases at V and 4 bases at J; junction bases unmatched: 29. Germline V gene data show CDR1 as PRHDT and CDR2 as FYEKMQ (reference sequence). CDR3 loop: CASTLGSGRLAAGSPNYNEQFF. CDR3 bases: TGTGCCAGCACCTTGGGCTCTGGGAGACTAGCGGCGGGAAGCCCGAATTACAATGAGCAGTTCTTC.

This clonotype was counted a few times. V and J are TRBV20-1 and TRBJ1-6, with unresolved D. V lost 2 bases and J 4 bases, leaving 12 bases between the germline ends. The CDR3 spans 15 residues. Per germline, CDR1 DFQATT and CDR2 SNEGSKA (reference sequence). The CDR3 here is CSARRQENYNSPLHF. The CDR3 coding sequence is TGCAGTGCTAGAAGGCAGGAGAATTATAATTCACCCCTCCACTTT.

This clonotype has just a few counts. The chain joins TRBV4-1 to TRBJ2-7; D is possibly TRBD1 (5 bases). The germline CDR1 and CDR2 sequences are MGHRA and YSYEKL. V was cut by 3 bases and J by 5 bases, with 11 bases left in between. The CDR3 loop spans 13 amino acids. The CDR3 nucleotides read TGCGCCAGCAGCCACGCCTGGGGCCACGAGCAGTACTTC. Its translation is CASSHAWGHEQYF.

The CDR3 loop reads CASSLEGRMNSYEQYF. The CDR3 DNA follows: TGTGCCAGCAGCTTAGAGGGGCGGATGAACTCCTACGAGCAGTACTTC. The V gene is TRBV11-2, the J gene TRBJ2-7; the D gene is possibly TRBD1 (5 bases). CDR1 is SGHAT, CDR2 FQNNGV, per germline. The CDR3 has 16 amino acids. V lost 0 bases and J lost 0, with 12 bases in between.

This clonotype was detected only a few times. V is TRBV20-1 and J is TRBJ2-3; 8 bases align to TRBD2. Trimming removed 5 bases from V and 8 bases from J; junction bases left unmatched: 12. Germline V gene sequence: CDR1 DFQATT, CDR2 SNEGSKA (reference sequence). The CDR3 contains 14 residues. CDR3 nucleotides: TGCAGTGCTTCGAGCGGGAGAAGCGCTAGTACGCAGTATTTT. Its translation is CSASSGRSASTQYF.

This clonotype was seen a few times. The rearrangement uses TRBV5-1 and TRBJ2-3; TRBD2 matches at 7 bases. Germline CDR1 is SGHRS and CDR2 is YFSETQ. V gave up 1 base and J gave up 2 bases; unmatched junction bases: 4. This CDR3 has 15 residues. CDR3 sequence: CASSLPRDYTDTQYF. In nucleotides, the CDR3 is TGCGCCAGCAGCTTGCCCCGGGACTACACAGATACGCAGTATTTT.

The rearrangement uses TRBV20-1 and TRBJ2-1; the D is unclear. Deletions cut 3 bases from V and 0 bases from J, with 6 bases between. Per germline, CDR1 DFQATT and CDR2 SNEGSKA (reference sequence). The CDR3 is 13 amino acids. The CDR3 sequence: CSASSLSYNEQFF. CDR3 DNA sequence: TGCAGTGCTAGCTCCCTCTCCTACAATGAGCAGTTCTTC.